This entry is about one T cell receptor (beta chain). Antigen: not known. This specimen comes from a study of T cell responses to AZD1222 COVID-19 vaccine. The CDR3 extends over 17 amino acids. From germline, CDR1 is LGHDT and CDR2 YNNKEL (reference sequence). Trimming took 4 bases from V and 2 from J, leaving 20 bases between them. Study observations and caveats: The study identified only a handful of AZD1222 recipients as seropositive at baseline. Donors in the cohort were predominantly white British and more often female, and clonal diversity was possibly underestimated. Unmutated variant regions are reportedly the target of nearly half of TCRs that are spike-specific.

TCRdb's table, derived via immunoSEQ multiplex PCR, lists solely in-frame clones and lacks some. The sample carries about 100,000 clones, 88% recorded once. The rearrangement links TRBV3-1 (or the pseudogene TRBV3-2) to TRBJ2-5; TRBD2 might be the D (5 bases). The source was peripheral blood, collected on day 0 of AZD1222 vaccination. This clonotype originated in an adult in good health. The CDR3: CASSPALTRRLQETQYF. In DNA form, the CDR3 reads TGTGCCAGCAGCCCTGCTCTAACACGGCGACTACAAGAGACCCAGTACTTC.